This T cell receptor (beta chain) is from a study of T cell changes during pregnancy in multiple sclerosis. The V segment lost 4 bases and the J segment 6 bases; nucleotides outside the gene matches: 9. Looked up from germline, CDR1 is MRHNA and CDR2 is SNTAGT. The CDR3 sequence is 16 residues long. The table came from immunoSEQ multiplex PCR; TCRdb's copy has only in-frame clones and leaves some out. The sample has more than 15,000 clones, 70% to 90% seen once; the top ten hold roughly 8.1%. The receptor was isolated from a female donor in good health, enrolled as a control in a pregnancy study. The chain couples TRBV6-4 to TRBJ2-3; 11 positions agree with TRBD2. This sample comprised CD8+ T cells from peripheral blood mononuclear cells, obtained in the second trimester of pregnancy. The CDR3 loop is CASSVFSGGASDTQYF. Written as DNA, the CDR3 is TGTGCCAGCAGTGTATTTAGCGGGGGGGCCTCGGATACGCAGTATTTT.